This T cell receptor beta chain came from a study of neoadjuvant nivolumab and ipilimumab in lung cancer. Generated by immunoSEQ multiplex PCR, the TCRdb table keeps only in-frame clones and is missing some. The profile shows around 20,000 clones, around 76% of them singletons. Study results and caveats: Higher pretherapy blood TCR richness went with higher resected-tumor richness. From pretherapy to surgery, tumor richness and clonality rose with dual therapy. TCR richness and clonality were higher in tumors than adjacent uninvolved lung.

With respect to this clone: Its antigen is as yet unknown.

The CDR3 runs to 20 residues. The germline gives CDR1 ENHRY, CDR2 SYGVKD. The V gene end was trimmed by 3 bases and the J gene end by 1 base; junction bases not matched to a gene: 18. V gene TRBV10-3 combines with J gene TRBJ2-7; 10 positions match TRBD2. Source: tumor tissue, taken after neoadjuvant nivolumab, alone or with ipilimumab, at or shortly before surgery. The receptor's source is an adult with non-small cell lung cancer. CDR3: CAISDSIGASGRSESYEQYF. The CDR3 region has the DNA TGTGCCATCAGTGACTCTATCGGAGCTAGCGGGAGAAGTGAGTCCTACGAGCAGTACTTC.